Below are 25 T cell receptor beta chains sequenced from a single sample in a study of blood T cell repertoires in COVID-19. Using immunoSEQ multiplex PCR, the repertoire was profiled, and TCRdb retains in-frame clones only, with some absent. Among 90,000 to 100,000 clones listed, about 85% were seen once. The specimen sequenced was peripheral blood. The receptors shown here come from a man aged 65 to 85 with acute or convalescent COVID-19.

The chain has TRBV7-8 and TRBJ1-1; the D gene is possibly TRBD1 (6 bases). Looked up from germline, CDR1 is SGHVS and CDR2 is FQNEAQ. Between the trimmed V and J ends, which lost 4 bases and 11 bases, there was a span of 23 bases. The CDR3 is 15 residues long. CDR3 sequence reads: CASSSSGVLTSGAFF. CDR3 coding DNA: TGTGCCAGCAGCTCCTCAGGGGTGCTCACGTCGGGGGCTTTCTTT.

V is TRBV7-9 and J is TRBJ1-2; possibly TRBD1 for D (6 bases). This CDR3 is built from 14 residues. Trimming took 5 bases from V and 5 from J, leaving 15 bases between them. The germline V gene encodes CDR1 SEHNR and CDR2 FQNEAQ (reference sequence). The CDR3 here is CASSPSGQKYGYTF. CDR3 DNA sequence: TGTGCCAGCAGCCCTTCCGGACAGAAATATGGCTACACCTTC.

The rearrangement links TRBV5-1 to TRBJ1-1; TRBD1 is a possible D gene (5 bases). Germline CDR1 SGHRS, CDR2 YFSETQ. Between the trimmed V and J ends, which lost 4 bases and 1 base, there was a span of 11 bases. CDR3 length: 14 amino acids. The CDR3 protein is CASSPGHPNTEAFF. CDR3 in DNA: TGCGCCAGCAGCCCCGGACACCCGAACACTGAAGCTTTCTTT.

V gene TRBV3-1 (or the pseudogene TRBV3-2) combines with J gene TRBJ2-3; 11 nucleotides agree with TRBD1. Looked up from germline, CDR1 is LGHDT and CDR2 is YNNKEL (reference sequence). The CDR3 is made up of 15 amino acids. V was clipped by 1 base and J by 4 bases; unmatched bases: 1. The CDR3 DNA reads as TGTGCCAGCAGCCAAGGGACAGGGGGCTCAGATACGCAGTATTTT. Translating it yields CASSQGTGGSDTQYF.

CDR3 in amino acids: CASSQDMGPSNEKLFF. CDR3 nucleotide sequence: TGCGCCAGCAGCCAAGATATGGGCCCCAGTAATGAAAAACTGTTTTTT. The rearrangement joins TRBV4-1 to TRBJ1-4; D uncertain. Germline V lookup: CDR1 MGHRA, CDR2 YSYEKL. This CDR3 spans 16 amino acids. V was clipped by 0 bases and J by 4 bases, with 12 bases between them.

V and J are TRBV4-1 and TRBJ2-1, with D maybe TRBD2 (6 bases). With 0 bases removed from V and 8 bases from J, the gap between germline ends came to 26 bases. The CDR3 extends over 19 amino acids. Germline V gives CDR1 MGHRA, CDR2 YSYEKL. CDR3 protein: CASSQDQGFSGAFWDEQFF. In nucleotides, the CDR3 is TGCGCCAGCAGCCAAGATCAAGGGTTTAGCGGAGCATTTTGGGATGAGCAGTTCTTC.

The V call is TRBV6-1, the J call TRBJ1-5; D unresolved. The CDR3 runs 14 residues. Looked up from germline, CDR1 is MNHNS and CDR2 is SASEGT. The germline V and J ends were trimmed by 0 bases and 3 bases, with 6 bases remaining between them. The CDR3 sequence: CASSEALINQPQHF. The DNA of the CDR3 is TGTGCCAGCAGTGAAGCACTCATCAATCAGCCCCAGCATTTT.

The chain has TRBV28 and TRBJ1-4; 11 bases line up with TRBD1. With V trimmed by 5 bases and J by 8 bases, 4 bases remained unmatched. The germline V gene encodes CDR1 MDHEN and CDR2 SYDVKM. The CDR3 runs 14 residues. CDR3 sequence reads: CASSPRTGGEKLFF. CDR3 in DNA: TGTGCCAGCAGTCCGCGGACAGGGGGCGAAAAACTGTTTTTT.

The chain uses TRBV5-1 and TRBJ2-1; 10 nucleotides align to TRBD2. The trim removed 2 bases at V and 7 bases at J, leaving 6 bases unmatched. The CDR3 is 15 amino acids. CDR1 and CDR2 (germline): SGHRS, YFSETQ. This CDR3 is CASSFRLAGANEQFF. In nucleotides, the CDR3 is TGCGCCAGCAGCTTTCGGCTAGCGGGGGCTAATGAGCAGTTCTTC. The complete variable domain, with remaining parts taken from reference TRBV5-1 and TRBJ2-1, reads KAGVTQTPRYLIKTRGQQVTLSCSPISGHRSVSWYQQTPGQGLQFLFEYFSETQRNKGNFPGRFSGRQFSNSRSEMNVSTLELGDSALYLCASSFRLAGANEQFFGPGTRLTVL.

This chain connects TRBV4-1 to TRBJ2-2; the match to TRBD1 covers 8 bases. V trimming: 2 bases; J trimming: 7 bases; junction bases outside the gene matches: 6. The CDR3 runs 15 residues. In germline, CDR1 is MGHRA, CDR2 YSYEKL. The CDR3 DNA follows: TGCGCCAGCAGCCAACTACAGGGGGTGGGCGGGGAGCTGTTTTTT. Amino acids: CASSQLQGVGGELFF.

Ten or more counts support this clone. This chain uses TRBV20-1 with TRBJ2-3, with a tentative D call TRBD2 (6 bases). V was cut by 6 bases and J by 10 bases, with 14 bases left in between. The CDR3 consists of 11 residues. CDR1 is DFQATT and CDR2 is SNEGSKA in the germline V gene (reference sequence). DNA for the CDR3: TGCAGTGCCCAAGCGGGTCAATCGCAGTATTTT. Residues: CSAQAGQSQYF.

This chain connects TRBV10-2 to TRBJ1-1; tentatively, D is TRBD1 (6 bases). Germline V lookup: CDR1 WSHSY, CDR2 SAAADI. The CDR3 sequence is 16 residues long. V was clipped by 3 bases and J by 0 bases, with 14 bases between them. Here the CDR3 DNA reads TGCGCCAGCAGTGATGTCCGGACAGCCATGAACACTGAAGCTTTCTTT. Protein sequence: CASSDVRTAMNTEAFF.

Worth noting for this clone: Sequence at one end of the junction differs from germline and may be a read error. CDR3 region: CASSDSLAGNTIYF. CDR3 DNA sequence: TGTGCCAGCAGTGACTCCCTCGCTGGAAACACCATATATTTT. V gene TRBV6-5 combines with J gene TRBJ1-3, with no clear D. The CDR3 covers 14 residues. CDR1 is MNHEY and CDR2 is SVGAGI in the germline V gene.

The V call is TRBV6-4, the J call TRBJ1-2, with TRBD1 as a possible D gene (5 bases). This CDR3 is built from 13 residues. The V gene lost 6 bases and the J gene lost 3 bases, with 11 bases spanning the gap. Germline V gene lookup returns CDR1 MRHNA and CDR2 SNTAGT. DNA for the CDR3: TGTGCCAGCAGCGCGACAGCTCACTATGGCTACACCTTC. Translated, it gives CASSATAHYGYTF.

This sequence joins TRBV9 and TRBJ1-6, with 8 bases matching TRBD1. Germline CDR1 reads SGDLS; CDR2 reads YYNGEE. The V segment lost 4 bases and the J segment 0 bases; nucleotides outside the gene matches: 15. The CDR3 sequence is 20 residues long. CDR3 amino acids: CASSPPGGQASSSYNSPLHF. CDR3 DNA sequence: TGTGCCAGCAGCCCCCCTGGGGGACAGGCCTCGAGCTCCTATAATTCACCCCTCCACTTT.

The rearrangement joins TRBV6-1 to TRBJ2-7, with a possible D match to TRBD2 (6 bases). V lost 3 bases to trimming and J lost 1 base, with 13 bases between them. This CDR3 comprises 15 residues. Germline values: CDR1 MNHNS, CDR2 SASEGT. The CDR3 coding sequence is TGTGCCAGCAGTGAGGGGGGAAAAACGTCCTACGAGCAGTACGTC. Amino acid sequence: CASSEGGKTSYEQYV.

V and J are TRBV29-1 and TRBJ1-1, with 10 bases lining up with TRBD1. This CDR3 spans 14 amino acids. After removal of 6 bases from V and 3 bases from J, the junction contained 7 bases not matched to a gene. Germline V gives CDR1 SQVTM, CDR2 ANQGSEA. CDR3 residues: CSVVGQGVYTEAFF. The CDR3 region has the DNA TGCAGCGTCGTAGGACAGGGGGTCTACACTGAAGCTTTCTTT.

V usage is TRBV4-2 and J usage is TRBJ2-1; TRBD2 matches 10 bases. V was pared by 4 bases and J by 4 bases, with 16 bases of the junction left unmatched. The CDR3 has 19 residues. The germline V gene has CDR1 LGHNA and CDR2 YNFKEQ. The chain's CDR3 is CASSPNPPELAGVYNEQFF. The CDR3 nucleotides read TGTGCCAGCAGCCCGAACCCCCCGGAGCTAGCGGGGGTGTACAATGAGCAGTTCTTC.

The rearrangement links TRBV3-1 (or the pseudogene TRBV3-2) to TRBJ2-5, with 9 bases aligning to TRBD1. V lost 4 bases, J lost 5 bases, and 14 bases stayed unmatched. CDR1 and CDR2 (germline): LGHDT, YNNKEL (reference sequence). The CDR3 loop spans 17 amino acids. CDR3 nucleotides: TGTGCCAGCAGCCCCCCTCTTCGACAGGGGGTCCGGGAGACCCAGTACTTC. Amino acids: CASSPPLRQGVRETQYF.

Remarks on this clone: Additional DNA sequences in this sample encode the identical CDR3. J is TRBJ1-2 and V is TRBV27; D may be TRBD1 (6 bases). V was cut by 4 bases and J by 2 bases, with 8 bases left in between. The germline CDR1 and CDR2 sequences are MNHEY and SMNVEV (reference sequence). CDR3 length: 13 amino acids. The CDR3 spells CASSWGQNYGYTF. As DNA, the CDR3 is TGTGCCAGCAGTTGGGGGCAGAACTATGGCTACACCTTC.

The table lists this clone with a count of one. The chain links TRBV7-9 to TRBJ1-1; 7 bases agree with TRBD1. Trimming removed 5 bases from V and 1 base from J; junction bases left unmatched: 7. Germline CDR1 SEHNR, CDR2 FQNEAQ (reference sequence). The CDR3 contains 15 residues. CDR3 amino acids: CASSPKTGRNTEAFF. CDR3 coding DNA: TGTGCCAGCAGCCCTAAGACAGGGAGGAACACTGAAGCTTTCTTT.

J is TRBJ1-3 and V is TRBV5-8; D possibly corresponds to TRBD1 (5 bases). Germline values: CDR1 SGHTS, CDR2 YDEGEE. Trimming removed 2 bases at V and 2 bases at J, with 8 bases between. CDR3 length: 14 amino acids. The CDR3 DNA reads TGTGCCAGCAGCTTTGGGGCCCCTGGAAACACCATATATTTT. It codes for CASSFGAPGNTIYF.

The chain joins TRBV5-4 to TRBJ1-4; D may be TRBD1 (5 bases). V was cut by 4 bases and J by 5 bases, with 15 bases left in between. Germline CDR1 is SGHNT and CDR2 is YYREEE (reference sequence). This CDR3 comprises 15 residues. DNA of the CDR3: TGTGCCAGCAGCCCCCTCGGGGGGGTAAATGAAAAACTGTTTTTT. Translation: CASSPLGGVNEKLFF.

The chain recombines TRBV5-1 with TRBJ1-1, with D maybe TRBD1 (5 bases). Trimming shortened V by 1 base and J by 1 base, and 5 bases separated the two germline ends. This CDR3 has 13 residues. Per the germline V gene, CDR1 is SGHRS and CDR2 is YFSETQ. The CDR3 loop reads CASSLRGNTEAFF. The CDR3 coding sequence is TGCGCCAGCAGCTTGAGGGGGAACACTGAAGCTTTCTTT.

The chain uses TRBV7-9 and TRBJ1-1; a possible D gene is TRBD1 (5 bases). Trimming stripped 2 bases from V and 5 bases from J, with 9 bases between. Looked up from germline, CDR1 is SEHNR and CDR2 is FQNEAQ (reference sequence). The CDR3 runs to 13 residues. CDR3 sequence: CASSLWGETEAFF. CDR3 DNA sequence: TGTGCCAGCAGCTTATGGGGGGAGACTGAAGCTTTCTTT.